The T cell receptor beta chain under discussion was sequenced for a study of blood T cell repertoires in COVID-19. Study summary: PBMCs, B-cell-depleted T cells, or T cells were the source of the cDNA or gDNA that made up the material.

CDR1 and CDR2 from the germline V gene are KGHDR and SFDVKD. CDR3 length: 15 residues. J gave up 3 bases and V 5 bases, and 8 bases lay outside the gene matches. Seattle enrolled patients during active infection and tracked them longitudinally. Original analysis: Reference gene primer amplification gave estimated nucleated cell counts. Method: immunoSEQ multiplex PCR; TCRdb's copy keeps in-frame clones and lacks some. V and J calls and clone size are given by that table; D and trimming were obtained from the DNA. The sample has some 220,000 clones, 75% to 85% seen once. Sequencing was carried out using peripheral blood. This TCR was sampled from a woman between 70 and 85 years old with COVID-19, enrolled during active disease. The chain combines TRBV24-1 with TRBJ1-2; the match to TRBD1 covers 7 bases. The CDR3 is CATSASTGRDYGYTF. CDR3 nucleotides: TGTGCCACCAGTGCCTCGACAGGGCGCGACTATGGCTACACCTTC.